Below are 31 T cell receptor beta chains sequenced from a single sample in a study of T cell responses to AZD1222 COVID-19 vaccine. Profiling relied on immunoSEQ multiplex PCR, and the TCRdb table lists in-frame clones only, not all of them. The data show 250,000 to 300,000 clones, 94% seen once. The sample was peripheral blood, taken 28 days after the second AZD1222 dose. The source is an adult who received the AZD1222 COVID-19 vaccine.

V is TRBV28 and J is TRBJ2-3, with D possibly being TRBD1 (5 bases). The V end lost 5 bases, the J end lost 2 bases, and 20 bases lay between the germline ends. Germline V CDR1 and CDR2: MDHEN, SYDVKM. The CDR3 loop spans 17 amino acids. The CDR3 protein is CASSEPSGPRVTDTQYF. CDR3 DNA: TGTGCCAGCAGTGAGCCCTCAGGGCCACGGGTCACAGATACGCAGTATTTT.

The V and J genes are TRBV28 and TRBJ2-7; D is perhaps TRBD1 or TRBD2 (5 bases each). This CDR3 contains 13 residues. V was cut by 8 bases and J by 6 bases, with 17 bases left in between. CDR1 and CDR2 from the germline V gene are MDHEN and SYDVKM. CDR3 DNA sequence: TGTGCCAGCGGTCTATCAGGGAGAGGCGAGCAGTACTTC. This sequence encodes CASGLSGRGEQYF.

This clone was seen only a few times. The rearrangement links TRBV19 to TRBJ2-7, with unresolved D. V was pared by 2 bases and J by 3 bases, with 11 bases between. Per the germline V gene, CDR1 is LNHDA and CDR2 is SQIVND (reference sequence). The length of the CDR3 is 14 residues. CDR3 loop: CASSISRNNYEQYF. The CDR3 DNA follows: TGTGCCAGTAGTATAAGCCGGAATAACTACGAGCAGTACTTC.

The V gene is TRBV2, the J gene TRBJ1-2, with D perhaps TRBD1 (6 bases). This CDR3 is 14 amino acids long. Germline values: CDR1 SNHLY, CDR2 FYNNEI. V lost 10 bases, J lost 0 bases, and 15 bases lay in between. CDR3 sequence: CATAGTNTNYGYTF. The CDR3 coding sequence is TGTGCCACCGCCGGGACAAACACTAACTATGGCTACACCTTC. Combining the CDR3 with reference TRBV2 and TRBJ1-2 gives the whole variable domain EPEVTQTPSHQVTQMGQEVILRCVPISNHLYFYWYRQILGQKVEFLVSFYNNEISEKSEIFDDQFSVERPDGSNFTLKIRSTKLEDSAMYFCATAGTNTNYGYTFGSGTRLTVV.

The rearrangement links TRBV6-5 to TRBJ1-1, with TRBD1 as a possible D gene (5 bases). The ends were cut back, 2 bases at V and 6 bases at J, with 13 bases in the middle. The CDR3 contains 14 residues. Germline CDR1 reads MNHEY; CDR2 reads SVGAGI. This CDR3 is CASSYQAGSAEAFF. Written as DNA, the CDR3 is TGTGCCAGCAGTTACCAGGCAGGGAGCGCTGAAGCTTTCTTT.

The CDR3 is CASTPGWNYEQYF. In DNA form, the CDR3 reads TGCGCCAGCACTCCCGGGTGGAACTACGAGCAGTACTTC. The rearrangement links TRBV5-1 to TRBJ2-7, with D unclear. V was shortened by 6 bases and J by 3 bases, with 13 bases between the two germline ends. There are 13 residues in the CDR3. Germline loops: CDR1 SGHRS, CDR2 YFSETQ.

The gene calls are TRBV28 and TRBJ1-6; weak D call: TRBD1 (5 bases). CDR3 length equals 14 residues. CDR1 is MDHEN, CDR2 SYDVKM, per germline. V was shortened by 3 bases and J by 7 bases, with 10 bases between the two germline ends. As DNA, the CDR3 is TGTGCCAGCAGTTTCAGGGTTTCCAATTCACCCCTCCACTTT. Translation gives CASSFRVSNSPLHF.

The genes are TRBV27 and TRBJ1-3; the D gene is possibly TRBD1 (5 bases). This CDR3 region has 15 residues. Between the trimmed V and J ends, which lost 2 bases and 2 bases, there was a span of 10 bases. Looked up from germline, CDR1 is MNHEY and CDR2 is SMNVEV (reference sequence). The CDR3 DNA reads as TGTGCCAGCAGTTTAGCAGGGAACGCTGGAAACACCATATATTTT. It yields the protein CASSLAGNAGNTIYF.

This clone was seen a few times. The gene calls are TRBV28 and TRBJ2-3; possibly TRBD1 or TRBD2 for D (5 bases each). The CDR3 runs to 14 residues. V was cut by 5 bases and J by 4 bases, with 13 bases left in between. Germline V gene data show CDR1 as MDHEN and CDR2 as SYDVKM. The CDR3, as DNA: TGTGCCAGCAGTGGGACCCAAGGGGCAGATACGCAGTATTTT. Its protein product is CASSGTQGADTQYF.

The chain combines TRBV5-1 with TRBJ2-5; 7 bases match TRBD1. CDR1 SGHRS and CDR2 YFSETQ come from the germline V gene. The CDR3 length is 14 residues. J gave up 2 bases and V 4 bases, and 5 bases lay outside the gene matches. Here the CDR3 DNA reads TGCGCCAGCAGCCCGGGACAGCCGCAAGAGACCCAGTACTTC. It is translated as CASSPGQPQETQYF.

This chain uses TRBV6-2 or TRBV6-3 with TRBJ1-5, with D unclear. The V end lost 4 bases, the J end lost 0 bases, and 7 bases lay between the germline ends. The germline V gene has CDR1 MNHEY and CDR2 SVGEGT. There are 14 residues in the CDR3. The DNA for the CDR3 is TGTGCCAGCAGTTTTTGGATTAGCAATCAGCCCCAGCATTTT. This translates into CASSFWISNQPQHF.

This clone was seen once. J is TRBJ2-1 and V is TRBV7-9, with 7 nucleotides matching TRBD1. The CDR3 sequence is 14 residues long. Trimming cost V 8 bases and J 7 bases; bases outside gene matches: 11. Germline CDR1 and CDR2: SEHNR and FQNEAQ (reference sequence). This CDR3 reads CASGPGQVGNEQFF. The CDR3 nucleotides read TGTGCCAGCGGACCAGGACAGGTTGGGAATGAGCAGTTCTTC.

The gene calls are TRBV7-2 and TRBJ1-2; D gene uncertain. V shed 3 bases and J shed 2 bases, with 7 bases lying between them. The CDR3 covers 13 residues. Germline V gene sequence: CDR1 SGHTA, CDR2 FQGNSA. CDR3 sequence reads: CASSLNSNYGYTF. The CDR3 DNA reads TGTGCCAGCAGCTTGAACAGCAACTATGGCTACACCTTC. Variable domain in full (rest from reference TRBV7-2 and TRBJ1-2): GAGVSQSPSNKVTEKGKDVELRCDPISGHTALYWYRQSLGQGLEFLIYFQGNSAPDKSGLPSDRFSAERTGGSVSTLTIQRTQQEDSAVYLCASSLNSNYGYTFGSGTRLTVV.

This clone was recorded once. The V call is TRBV7-9, the J call TRBJ2-7; unclear D gene. The V end was cut by 1 base, the J end by 4 bases, with 14 bases between. This CDR3 has 15 amino acids. Germline V gene data show CDR1 as SEHNR and CDR2 as FQNEAQ (reference sequence). The CDR3: CASSLERGSEYEQYF. The CDR3 nucleotides read TGTGCCAGCAGCTTAGAGCGCGGTTCAGAGTACGAGCAGTACTTC.

This chain joins TRBV5-4 and TRBJ2-6, with D possibly called TRBD1 or TRBD2 (5 bases each). The CDR3 sequence is 15 residues long. Germline V gives CDR1 SGHNT, CDR2 YYREEE (reference sequence). The V gene lost 0 bases and the J gene lost 4 bases, with 8 bases spanning the gap. CDR3 amino acids: CASSLEGTGANVLTF. In nucleotides, the CDR3 is TGTGCCAGCAGCTTGGAGGGGACCGGGGCCAACGTCCTGACTTTC.

This chain links TRBV2 with TRBJ1-6; D call uncertain. This CDR3 has 12 residues. Trimming removed 3 bases from V and 9 bases from J, with 6 bases in between. In germline, CDR1 is SNHLY, CDR2 FYNNEI. The CDR3, as DNA: TGTGCCAGCAGTGATCCAGGTTCACCCCTCCACTTT. Residues: CASSDPGSPLHF.

The chain carries TRBV7-9 and TRBJ2-7, with 7 positions matching TRBD1. The length of the CDR3 is 16 residues. Germline values: CDR1 SEHNR, CDR2 FQNEAQ (reference sequence). Germline trimming cut 1 base from V and 1 base from J; bases unmatched to any gene: 7. The CDR3 protein is CASSLGLSGGSYEQYF. In nucleotides, the CDR3 is TGTGCCAGCAGCTTAGGATTGTCAGGGGGATCCTACGAGCAGTACTTC.

The chain uses TRBV18 and TRBJ2-7, with D tentatively TRBD2 (6 bases). The CDR3 extends over 15 amino acids. V lost 2 bases and J lost 0, with 11 bases in between. Germline loops: CDR1 KGHSH, CDR2 LQKENI. The CDR3 spells CASSPGAGTSYEQYF. CDR3 bases: TGTGCCAGCTCACCAGGGGCGGGAACCTCCTACGAGCAGTACTTC. Full variable domain (outside the CDR3, taken from reference TRBV18 and TRBJ2-7): NAGVMQNPRHLVRRRGQEARLRCSPMKGHSHVYWYRQLPEEGLKFMVYLQKENIIDESGMPKERFSAEFPKEGPSILRIQQVVRGDSAAYFCASSPGAGTSYEQYFGPGTRLTVT.

This clone was recorded only once. The rearrangement joins TRBV6-6 to TRBJ1-1, with D tentatively TRBD1 (5 bases). This CDR3 has 16 amino acids. CDR1 MNHNY and CDR2 SVGAGI come from the germline V gene (reference sequence). Trimming removed 7 bases at V and 4 bases at J, with 22 bases between. The CDR3 nucleotides are TGTGCCAGCAATCGTCCGGGACGCTCGGTGGCCACTGAAGCTTTCTTT. Translation gives CASNRPGRSVATEAFF.

The chain employs TRBV28 and TRBJ1-2; D not certain. The CDR3 sequence is 11 residues long. V shed 8 bases and J shed 0 bases, with 4 bases lying between them. CDR1 is MDHEN and CDR2 is SYDVKM in the germline V gene. CDR3 protein: CASGTNYGYTF. CDR3 nucleotide sequence: TGTGCCAGCGGTACTAACTATGGCTACACCTTC.

On this clone: The junction and the germline gene differ at one end; a read error may be behind it. V and J are TRBV23-1 and TRBJ1-4, with D perhaps matching TRBD1 (5 bases). TRBV23-1 is classed as an ORF, of uncertain function. The CDR3 consists of 15 residues. CDR3 sequence (DNA): TGCGCCAGCAGCCAATCATCAAGGGGTGGTGAAAAACTGTTTTTT. It codes for CASSQSSRGGEKLFF.

This clone was found a few times. The chain employs TRBV5-1 and TRBJ1-5, with D maybe TRBD1 (5 bases). Germline CDR1 reads SGHRS; CDR2 reads YFSETQ. V lost 4 bases to trimming and J lost 4 bases, with 12 bases between them. This CDR3 contains 14 residues. The CDR3 loop reads CASSLGTPNQPQHF. The CDR3 coding sequence is TGCGCCAGCAGCCTTGGGACTCCAAATCAGCCCCAGCATTTT.

The rearrangement links TRBV29-1 to TRBJ2-2, with D tentatively TRBD2 (6 bases). This CDR3 spans 13 amino acids. V was cut by 5 bases and J by 5 bases, with 12 bases left in between. Germline V gene lookup returns CDR1 SQVTM and CDR2 ANQGSEA. The CDR3 DNA follows: TGCAGCGTTACCGCCCGGGAGACCGGGGAGCTGTTTTTT. Amino acid sequence: CSVTARETGELFF.

This clone was counted once. The genes are TRBV12-3 or TRBV12-4 and TRBJ1-1; possibly TRBD1 for D (5 bases). CDR3 size: 12 residues. V shed 2 bases and J shed 8 bases, with 9 bases lying between them. CDR3 loop: CASSLSGSEAFF. In DNA form, the CDR3 reads TGTGCCAGCAGTTTATCAGGGTCCGAAGCTTTCTTT.

The chain couples TRBV5-4 to TRBJ1-1; D possibly corresponds to TRBD1 (5 bases). CDR3 length: 13 residues. Germline values: CDR1 SGHNT, CDR2 YYREEE (reference sequence). The V gene lost 4 bases and the J gene lost 3 bases, with 10 bases spanning the gap. For the CDR3, the DNA is TGTGCCAGCAGCCAAGGGGCGGACACTGAAGCTTTCTTT. Translating it yields CASSQGADTEAFF. Supplemented by reference TRBV5-4 and TRBJ1-1, the full variable domain reads ETGVTQSPTHLIKTRGQQVTLRCSSQSGHNTVSWYQQALGQGPQFIFQYYREEENGRGNFPPRFSGLQFPNYSSELNVNALELDDSALYLCASSQGADTEAFFGQGTRLTVV.

This chain uses TRBV4-2 with TRBJ2-7, with 7 bases aligning to TRBD2. The CDR3 covers 15 residues. V lost 2 bases and J lost 4; bases outside the gene matches: 8. Germline lookup yields CDR1 LGHNA and CDR2 YNFKEQ. The CDR3 nucleotides read TGTGCCAGCAGCCAAAGAAGCGGGAATGTATACGAGCAGTACTTC. It yields the protein CASSQRSGNVYEQYF.

The J gene is TRBJ1-2, the V gene TRBV5-4, with 7 nucleotides matching TRBD1. Trimming removed 4 bases from V and 4 bases from J; junction bases left unmatched: 10. The germline CDR1 and CDR2 sequences are SGHNT and YYREEE (reference sequence). This CDR3 region has 15 residues. This chain's CDR3 is CASSARDSPSYGYTF. The CDR3 DNA reads TGTGCCAGCAGCGCGCGGGACAGCCCCTCCTATGGCTACACCTTC.

This sequence joins TRBV5-1 and TRBJ2-2; perhaps D is TRBD1 or TRBD2 (6 bases each). The germline gives CDR1 SGHRS, CDR2 YFSETQ. The ends were cut back, 1 base at V and 5 bases at J, with 12 bases in the middle. The CDR3 has 15 amino acids. The CDR3 reads CASSLRGRGTGELFF. The DNA of the CDR3 is TGCGCCAGCAGCTTGCGGGGGCGAGGGACCGGGGAGCTGTTTTTT.

The chain couples TRBV12-3 or TRBV12-4 to TRBJ2-4; possible D gene TRBD1, 7 bases. The CDR3 is 13 residues long. V lost 8 bases and J 10 bases, leaving 18 bases between the germline ends. CDR3 loop: CASPSPGGIIQYF. The CDR3 DNA follows: TGTGCCAGCCCAAGCCCAGGGGGGATTATTCAGTACTTC.

This chain joins TRBV3-1 (or the pseudogene TRBV3-2) and TRBJ2-3; D may correspond to TRBD1 or TRBD2 (6 bases each). Germline V gene lookup returns CDR1 LGHDT and CDR2 YNNKEL (reference sequence). This CDR3 has 17 residues. The V end lost 0 bases, the J end lost 1 base, and 14 bases lay between the germline ends. In DNA, the CDR3 is TGTGCCAGCAGCCAAGAAAGGGGGGCGGTCGGCACAGATACGCAGTATTTT. Translation gives CASSQERGAVGTDTQYF.

The V and J genes are TRBV5-1 and TRBJ2-5, with D possibly TRBD2 on 6 matching bases. Germline V gene sequence: CDR1 SGHRS, CDR2 YFSETQ. This CDR3 has 16 residues. V dropped 0 bases and J dropped 2 bases, with 14 bases sitting between them. The CDR3 spells CASSLGGQAGQETQYF. The CDR3 DNA is TGCGCCAGCAGCTTGGGGGGCCAGGCGGGGCAAGAGACCCAGTACTTC. The variable domain in full, completed from reference TRBV5-1 and TRBJ2-5, reads KAGVTQTPRYLIKTRGQQVTLSCSPISGHRSVSWYQQTPGQGLQFLFEYFSETQRNKGNFPGRFSGRQFSNSRSEMNVSTLELGDSALYLCASSLGGQAGQETQYFGPGTRLLVL.